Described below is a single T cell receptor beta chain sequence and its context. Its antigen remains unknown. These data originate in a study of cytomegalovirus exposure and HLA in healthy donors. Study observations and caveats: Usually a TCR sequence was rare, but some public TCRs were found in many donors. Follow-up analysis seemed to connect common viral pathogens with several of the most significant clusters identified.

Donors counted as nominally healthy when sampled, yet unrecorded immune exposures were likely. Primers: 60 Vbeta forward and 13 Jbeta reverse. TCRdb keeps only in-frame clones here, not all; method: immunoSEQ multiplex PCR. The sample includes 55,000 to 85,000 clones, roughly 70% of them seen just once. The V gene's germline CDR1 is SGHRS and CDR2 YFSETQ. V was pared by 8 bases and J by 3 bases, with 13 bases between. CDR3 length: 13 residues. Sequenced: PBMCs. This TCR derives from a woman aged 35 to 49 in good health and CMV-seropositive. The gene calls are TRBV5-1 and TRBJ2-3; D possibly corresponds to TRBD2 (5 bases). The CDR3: CASQTGSTDTQYF. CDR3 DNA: TGCGCCAGTCAAACGGGGTCAACAGATACGCAGTATTTT.